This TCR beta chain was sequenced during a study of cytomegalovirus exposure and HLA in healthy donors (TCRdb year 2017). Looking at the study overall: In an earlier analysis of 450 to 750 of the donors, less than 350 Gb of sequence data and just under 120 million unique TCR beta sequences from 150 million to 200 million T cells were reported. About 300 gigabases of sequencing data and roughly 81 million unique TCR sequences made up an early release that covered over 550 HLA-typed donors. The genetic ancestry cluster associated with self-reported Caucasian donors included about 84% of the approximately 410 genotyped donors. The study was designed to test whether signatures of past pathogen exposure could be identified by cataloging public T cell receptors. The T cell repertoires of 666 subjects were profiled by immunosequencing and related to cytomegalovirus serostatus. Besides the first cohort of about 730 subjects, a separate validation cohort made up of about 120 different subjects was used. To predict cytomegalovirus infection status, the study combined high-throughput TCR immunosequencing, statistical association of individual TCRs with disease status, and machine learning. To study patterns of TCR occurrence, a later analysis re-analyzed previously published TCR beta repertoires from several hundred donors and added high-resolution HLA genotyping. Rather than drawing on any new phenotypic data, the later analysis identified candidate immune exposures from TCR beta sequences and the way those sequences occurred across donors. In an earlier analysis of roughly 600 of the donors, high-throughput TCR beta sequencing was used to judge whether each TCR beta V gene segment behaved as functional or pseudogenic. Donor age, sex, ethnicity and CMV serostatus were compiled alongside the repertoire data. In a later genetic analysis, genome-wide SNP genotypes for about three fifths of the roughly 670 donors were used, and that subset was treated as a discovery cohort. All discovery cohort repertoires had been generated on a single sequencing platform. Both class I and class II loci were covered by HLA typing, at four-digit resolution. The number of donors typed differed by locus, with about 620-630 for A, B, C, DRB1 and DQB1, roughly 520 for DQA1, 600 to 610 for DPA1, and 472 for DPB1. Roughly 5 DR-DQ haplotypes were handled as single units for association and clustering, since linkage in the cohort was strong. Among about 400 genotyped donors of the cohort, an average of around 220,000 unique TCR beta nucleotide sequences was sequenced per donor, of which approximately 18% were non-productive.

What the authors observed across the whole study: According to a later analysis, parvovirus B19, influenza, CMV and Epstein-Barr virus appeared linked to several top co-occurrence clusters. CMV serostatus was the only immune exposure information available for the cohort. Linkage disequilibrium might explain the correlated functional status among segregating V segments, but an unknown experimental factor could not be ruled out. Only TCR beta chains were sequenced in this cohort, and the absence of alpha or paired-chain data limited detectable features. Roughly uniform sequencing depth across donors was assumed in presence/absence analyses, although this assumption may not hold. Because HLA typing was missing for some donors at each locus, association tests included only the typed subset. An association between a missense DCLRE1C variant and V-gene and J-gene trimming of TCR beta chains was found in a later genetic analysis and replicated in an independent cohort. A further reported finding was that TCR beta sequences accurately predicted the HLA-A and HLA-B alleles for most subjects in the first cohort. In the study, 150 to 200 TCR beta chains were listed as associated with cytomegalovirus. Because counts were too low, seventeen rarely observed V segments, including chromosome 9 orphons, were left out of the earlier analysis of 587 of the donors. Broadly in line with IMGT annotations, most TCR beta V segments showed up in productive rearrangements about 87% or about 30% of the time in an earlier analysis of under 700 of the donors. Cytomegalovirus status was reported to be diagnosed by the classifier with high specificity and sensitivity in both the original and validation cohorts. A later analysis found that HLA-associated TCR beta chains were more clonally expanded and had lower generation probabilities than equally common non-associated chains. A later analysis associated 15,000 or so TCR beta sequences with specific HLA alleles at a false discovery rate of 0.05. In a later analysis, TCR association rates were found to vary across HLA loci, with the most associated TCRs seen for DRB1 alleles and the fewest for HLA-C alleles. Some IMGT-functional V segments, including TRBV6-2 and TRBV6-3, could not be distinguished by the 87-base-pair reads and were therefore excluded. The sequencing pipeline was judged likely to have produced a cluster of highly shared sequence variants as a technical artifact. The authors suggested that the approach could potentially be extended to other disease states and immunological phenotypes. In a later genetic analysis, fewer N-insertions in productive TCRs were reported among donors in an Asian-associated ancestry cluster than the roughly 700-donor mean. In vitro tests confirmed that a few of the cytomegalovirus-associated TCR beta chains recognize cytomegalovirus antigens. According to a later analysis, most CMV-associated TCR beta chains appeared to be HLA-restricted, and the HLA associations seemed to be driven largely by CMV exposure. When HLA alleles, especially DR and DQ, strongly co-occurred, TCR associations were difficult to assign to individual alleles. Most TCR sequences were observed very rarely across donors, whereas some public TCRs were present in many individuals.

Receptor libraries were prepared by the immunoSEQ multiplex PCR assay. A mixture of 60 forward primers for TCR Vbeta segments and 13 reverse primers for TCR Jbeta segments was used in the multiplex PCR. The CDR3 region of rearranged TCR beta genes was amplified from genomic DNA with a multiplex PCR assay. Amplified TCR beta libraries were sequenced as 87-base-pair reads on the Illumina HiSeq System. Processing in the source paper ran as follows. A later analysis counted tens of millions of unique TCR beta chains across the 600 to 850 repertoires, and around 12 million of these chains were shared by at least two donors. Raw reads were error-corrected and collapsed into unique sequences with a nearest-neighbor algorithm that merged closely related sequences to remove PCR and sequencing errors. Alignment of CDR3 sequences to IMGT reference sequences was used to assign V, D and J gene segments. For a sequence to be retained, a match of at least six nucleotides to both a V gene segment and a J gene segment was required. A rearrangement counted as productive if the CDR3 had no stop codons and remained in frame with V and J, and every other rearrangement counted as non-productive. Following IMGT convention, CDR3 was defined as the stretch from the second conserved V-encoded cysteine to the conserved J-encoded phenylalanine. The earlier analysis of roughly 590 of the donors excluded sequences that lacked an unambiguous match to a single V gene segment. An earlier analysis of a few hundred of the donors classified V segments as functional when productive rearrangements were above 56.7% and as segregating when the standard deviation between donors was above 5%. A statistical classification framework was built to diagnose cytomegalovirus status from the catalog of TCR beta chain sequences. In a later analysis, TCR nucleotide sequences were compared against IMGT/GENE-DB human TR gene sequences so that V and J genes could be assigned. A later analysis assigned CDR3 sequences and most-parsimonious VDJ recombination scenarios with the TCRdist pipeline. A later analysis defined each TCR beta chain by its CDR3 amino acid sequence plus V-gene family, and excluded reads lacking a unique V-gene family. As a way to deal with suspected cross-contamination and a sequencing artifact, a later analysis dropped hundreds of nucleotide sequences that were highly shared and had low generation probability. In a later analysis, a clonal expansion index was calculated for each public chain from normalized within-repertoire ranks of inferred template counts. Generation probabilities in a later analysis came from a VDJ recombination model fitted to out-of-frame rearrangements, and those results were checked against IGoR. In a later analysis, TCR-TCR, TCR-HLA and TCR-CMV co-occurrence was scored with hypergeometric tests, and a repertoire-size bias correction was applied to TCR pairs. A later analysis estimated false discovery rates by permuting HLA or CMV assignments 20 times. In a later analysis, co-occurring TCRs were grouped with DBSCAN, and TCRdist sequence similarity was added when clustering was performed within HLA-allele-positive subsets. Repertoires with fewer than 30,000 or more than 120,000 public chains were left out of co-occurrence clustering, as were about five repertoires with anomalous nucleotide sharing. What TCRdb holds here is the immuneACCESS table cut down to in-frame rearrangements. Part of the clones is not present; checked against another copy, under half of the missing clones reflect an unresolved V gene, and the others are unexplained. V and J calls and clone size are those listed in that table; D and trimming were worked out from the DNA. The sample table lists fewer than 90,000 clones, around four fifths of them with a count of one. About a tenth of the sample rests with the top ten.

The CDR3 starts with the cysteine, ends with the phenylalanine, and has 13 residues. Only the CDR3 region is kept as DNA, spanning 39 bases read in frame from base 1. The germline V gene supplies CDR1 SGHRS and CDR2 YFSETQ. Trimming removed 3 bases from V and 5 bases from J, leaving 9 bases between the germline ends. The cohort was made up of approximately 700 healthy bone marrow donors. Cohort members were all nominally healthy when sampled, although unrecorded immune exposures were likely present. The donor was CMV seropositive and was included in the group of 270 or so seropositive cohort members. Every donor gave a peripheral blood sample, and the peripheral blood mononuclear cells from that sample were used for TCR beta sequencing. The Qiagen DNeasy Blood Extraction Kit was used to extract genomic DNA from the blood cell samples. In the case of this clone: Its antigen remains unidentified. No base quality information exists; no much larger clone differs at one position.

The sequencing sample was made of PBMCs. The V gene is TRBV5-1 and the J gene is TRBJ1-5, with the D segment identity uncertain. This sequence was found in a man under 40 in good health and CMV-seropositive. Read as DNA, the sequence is TGCGCCAGCAGCTACTTGTCTGATCAGCCCCAGCATTTT. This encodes CASSYLSDQPQHF.